Below are 5 T cell receptor beta chains sequenced from a single sample in a study of monozygotic twins with cystic fibrosis. Data came from immunoSEQ multiplex PCR; TCRdb stores just in-frame clones and leaves some out. The profile shows about 14,000 clones, 70% to 90% of them singletons. The material sequenced was blood. The receptors shown here come from a boy younger than 18 with cystic fibrosis.

The chain couples TRBV7-9 to TRBJ2-5, with D perhaps TRBD1 (6 bases). This CDR3 spans 14 amino acids. CDR1 SEHNR and CDR2 FQNEAQ come from the germline V gene (reference sequence). Trimming took 0 bases from V and 4 from J, leaving 9 bases between them. The CDR3 DNA is TGTGCCAGCAGCTTAGCAGGCAGGGGAGAGACCCAGTACTTC. Its protein product is CASSLAGRGETQYF.

The rearrangement joins TRBV6-5 to TRBJ2-5, with D perhaps matching TRBD2 (6 bases). Germline V gives CDR1 MNHEY, CDR2 SVGAGI. The CDR3 is 13 amino acids. V was clipped by 5 bases and J by 5 bases, with 12 bases between them. The CDR3 protein is CASSKRGLETQYF. The DNA for the CDR3 is TGTGCCAGCAGTAAACGGGGACTGGAGACCCAGTACTTC.

This chain joins TRBV2 and TRBJ1-1; D might be TRBD1 (5 bases). This CDR3 spans 14 amino acids. Germline assignment: CDR1 SNHLY and CDR2 FYNNEI. The ends were cut back, 6 bases at V and 4 bases at J, with 15 bases in the middle. CDR3 loop: CASSVQGGSTEAFF. CDR3 sequence (DNA): TGTGCCAGCAGCGTCCAGGGTGGGAGCACTGAAGCTTTCTTT.

This clone showed up just once. J is TRBJ2-7 and V is TRBV6-1; D remains ambiguous. Germline CDR1 and CDR2: MNHNS and SASEGT. Trimming removed 7 bases from V and 4 bases from J, with 20 bases in between. The CDR3 loop spans 15 amino acids. The CDR3 bases are TGTGCCAGCAAAATCGTCTCAGGTTCTCAATACGAGCAGTACTTC. This codes for CASKIVSGSQYEQYF.

This chain connects TRBV5-6 to TRBJ1-2; D gene unclear. Germline loops: CDR1 SGHDT, CDR2 YYEEEE. Trimming left V 1 base short and J 8 bases short, with 12 bases between. The CDR3 is 13 residues long. The CDR3 nucleotides read TGTGCCAGCAGCTTGTGGGCAAAAGACGGCTACACCTTC. Its translation is CASSLWAKDGYTF.